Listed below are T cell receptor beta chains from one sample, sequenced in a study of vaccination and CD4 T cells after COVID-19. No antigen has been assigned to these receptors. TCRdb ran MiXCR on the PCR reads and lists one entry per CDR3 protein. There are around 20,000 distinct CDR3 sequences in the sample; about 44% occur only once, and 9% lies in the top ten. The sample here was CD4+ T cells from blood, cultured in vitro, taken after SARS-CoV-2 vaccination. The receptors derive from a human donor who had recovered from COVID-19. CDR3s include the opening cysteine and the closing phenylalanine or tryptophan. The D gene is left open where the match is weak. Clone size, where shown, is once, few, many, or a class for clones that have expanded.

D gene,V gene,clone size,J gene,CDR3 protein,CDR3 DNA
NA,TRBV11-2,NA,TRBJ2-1,CASSPTRGRGDEQFF,TGTGCCAGCAGCCCTACTAGAGGTAGGGGCGATGAGCAGTTCTTC
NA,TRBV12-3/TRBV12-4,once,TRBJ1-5,CASSAGYNQPQHF,TGTGCCAGCAGCGCCGGATACAATCAGCCCCAGCATTTT
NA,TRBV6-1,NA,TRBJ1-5,CASGRQRNQPQHF,TGTGCCAGCGGTCGGCAGAGAAATCAGCCCCAGCATTTT
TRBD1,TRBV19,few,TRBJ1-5,CASRGQGNQPQHF,TGTGCCAGTAGGGGACAGGGGAATCAGCCCCAGCATTTT
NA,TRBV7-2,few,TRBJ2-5,CASFRGGVRETQYF,TGTGCCAGCTTCAGGGGGGGGGTCCGAGAGACCCAGTACTTC
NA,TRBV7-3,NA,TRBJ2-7,CASITLFSYEQYF,TGTGCCAGCATTACCTTATTCTCCTACGAGCAGTACTTC
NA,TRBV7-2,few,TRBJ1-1,CASSLGIAGAEAFF,TGTGCCAGCAGCTTAGGAATTGCGGGCGCTGAAGCTTTCTTT
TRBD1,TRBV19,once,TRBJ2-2,CASSQTGTGLAGELFF,TGTGCCAGTAGCCAAACCGGGACAGGGTTAGCCGGGGAGCTGTTTTTT
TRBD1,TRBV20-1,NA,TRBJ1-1,CSARDDRVVQAFF,TGCAGTGCTAGGGATGACAGGGTAGTACAGGCTTTCTTT
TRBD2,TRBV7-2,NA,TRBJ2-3,CASSLVSVAGGITDTQYF,TGTGCCAGCAGCTTAGTTTCCGTAGCGGGAGGGATCACAGATACGCAGTATTTT
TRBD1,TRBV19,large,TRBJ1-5,CASRTGDTNQPQHF,TGTGCCTCACGGACAGGGGATACCAATCAGCCCCAGCATTTT
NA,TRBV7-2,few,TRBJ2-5,CASSLDAVPSETQYF,TGTGCCAGCAGCTTAGATGCGGTACCCTCGGAGACCCAGTACTTC
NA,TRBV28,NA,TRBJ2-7,CASTDGRGSRSDEQYF,TGTGCCAGCACCGATGGGCGTGGAAGCAGAAGTGACGAGCAGTACTTC
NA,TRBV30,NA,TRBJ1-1,CAWGGRHEAFF,TGTGCCTGGGGAGGCAGGCATGAAGCTTTCTTT